One TCR beta chain is described in this entry. The target antigen is unknown. This sample is drawn from a study of cytomegalovirus exposure and HLA in healthy donors. Study-level findings and limits: Sequencing probably produced one cluster of sequence variants that were highly shared.

CDR3 length: 13 residues. Germline-derived CDR1 and CDR2 are SQVTM and ANQGSEA. Trimming left V 7 bases short and J 5 bases short, with 18 bases between. PCR used 60 Vbeta primers and 13 Jbeta primers. TCRdb's copy holds only in-frame clones and misses some; the assay was immunoSEQ multiplex PCR. In total, the table holds about 55,000 clones. This clonotype was obtained from a woman aged 55-70 years in good health and CMV-seropositive. What was sequenced was PBMCs. The V gene is TRBV29-1, the J gene TRBJ2-7; possibly TRBD1 for D (6 bases). The CDR3 sequence is CSGQVRSVDEQYF. CDR3 nucleotide sequence: TGCAGCGGACAGGTGCGGTCGGTTGACGAGCAGTACTTC.